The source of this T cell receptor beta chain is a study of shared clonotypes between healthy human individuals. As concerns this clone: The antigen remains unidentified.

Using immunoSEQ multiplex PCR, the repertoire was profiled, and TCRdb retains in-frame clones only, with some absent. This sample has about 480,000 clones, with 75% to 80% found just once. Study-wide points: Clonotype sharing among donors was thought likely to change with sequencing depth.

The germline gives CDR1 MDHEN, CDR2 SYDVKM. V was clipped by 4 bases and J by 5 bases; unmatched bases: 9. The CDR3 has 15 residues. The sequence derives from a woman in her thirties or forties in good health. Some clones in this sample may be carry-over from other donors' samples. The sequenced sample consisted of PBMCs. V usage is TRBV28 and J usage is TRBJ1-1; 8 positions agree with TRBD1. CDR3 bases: TGTGCCAGCAGTTCCTCCAGGGGGCGCGGAACTGAAGCTTTCTTT. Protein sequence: CASSSSRGRGTEAFF.